This note documents a single T cell receptor (beta chain) sequence. The CDR3 is 15 residues long. The germline gives CDR1 SGHDN, CDR2 FVKESK. Unmatched junction bases numbered 8, after V lost 3 bases and J lost 6 bases. These data belong to a study of blood T cell repertoires in COVID-19. As processed by the authors: How many nucleated cells were present was estimated from reference gene primer amplification. The repertoire was sequenced with immunoSEQ multiplex PCR; TCRdb's copy has only in-frame clones and lacks some. V and J calls and clone size are those listed in that table; D and trimming were worked out from the DNA. This table holds over 300,000 clones, 90% found once.

The receptor's source is a man aged 18 to 30 with active or convalescent COVID-19. The source material was peripheral blood. V is TRBV14 and J is TRBJ2-7, with TRBD1 identical over 10 bases. For the CDR3, the DNA is TGTGCCAGCAGCCACCCCGGGACAGGGGCTGGCGAGCAGTACTTC. It codes for CASSHPGTGAGEQYF.